These 25 T cell receptor beta chains were sequenced from one sample in a study of blood T cell repertoires in COVID-19. The data were produced by immunoSEQ multiplex PCR, yet TCRdb's version contains in-frame clones alone and is incomplete. The sample consists of a few hundred thousand clones, almost 90% of them appearing once. Specimen: PBMCs or T cells enriched from blood (not recorded which). Receptor source: a woman in her late teens or twenties with acute COVID-19.

This chain connects TRBV6-5 to TRBJ2-7, with 9 nucleotides matching TRBD2. Unmatched junction bases numbered 6, after V lost 4 bases and J lost 2 bases. This CDR3 has 15 amino acids. Germline-derived CDR1 and CDR2 are MNHEY and SVGAGI. The CDR3 loop reads CASSLGLAKAYEQYF. In DNA, the CDR3 is TGTGCCAGCAGTTTAGGACTAGCGAAAGCCTACGAGCAGTACTTC.

The CDR3 protein is CASGRAGVAYGYTF. The CDR3 region has the DNA TGTGCCAGCGGGCGGGCGGGGGTGGCCTATGGCTACACCTTC. The V and J genes are TRBV28 and TRBJ1-2, with D tentatively TRBD1 (5 bases). The CDR3 runs 14 residues. CDR1 and CDR2 from the germline V gene are MDHEN and SYDVKM. The V end was cut by 8 bases, the J end by 4 bases, with 17 bases between.

V usage is TRBV27 and J usage is TRBJ1-1; D perhaps matches TRBD1 (6 bases). Trimming shortened V by 2 bases and J by 3 bases, and 16 bases separated the two germline ends. Germline V CDR1 and CDR2: MNHEY, SMNVEV (reference sequence). The CDR3 is made up of 16 amino acids. The CDR3 nucleotides read TGTGCCAGCAGTTTACGGCTTGGACAGACCGACACTGAAGCTTTCTTT. This gives the protein CASSLRLGQTDTEAFF.

As to this clone: Within the sample, other DNA sequences also encode this same CDR3. V and J are TRBV5-8 and TRBJ2-7; D not resolved. The germline gives CDR1 SGHTS, CDR2 YDEGEE. V lost 3 bases to trimming and J lost 7 bases, with 8 bases between them. This CDR3 has 11 amino acids. In nucleotides, the CDR3 is TGTGCCAGCAGCTCCTACTATGAGCAGTACTTC. Encoded protein: CASSSYYEQYF.

This chain links TRBV19 with TRBJ1-2, with D uncertain. The CDR3 totals 12 residues. V dropped 6 bases and J dropped 4 bases, with 9 bases sitting between them. Looked up from germline, CDR1 is LNHDA and CDR2 is SQIVND (reference sequence). Written as DNA, the CDR3 is TGTGCCAGTAGCGAGTCCTTCTATGGCTACACCTTC. Translating gives CASSESFYGYTF. Full variable domain (outside the CDR3, taken from reference TRBV19 and TRBJ1-2): DGGITQSPKYLFRKEGQNVTLSCEQNLNHDAMYWYRQDPGQGLRLIYYSQIVNDFQKGDIAEGYSVSREKKESFPLTVTSAQKNPTAFYLCASSESFYGYTFGSGTRLTVV.

The chain joins TRBV5-1 to TRBJ1-5; 8 nucleotides align to TRBD1. Trimming took 0 bases from V and 6 from J; bases not matched to a gene: 2. Germline V gene lookup returns CDR1 SGHRS and CDR2 YFSETQ. This CDR3 region has 14 residues. CDR3 sequence reads: CASSLAGGTQPQHF. DNA of the CDR3: TGCGCCAGCAGCTTGGCAGGGGGCACTCAGCCCCAGCATTTT.

The gene calls are TRBV7-2 and TRBJ1-2; TRBD1 matches at 8 bases. The V gene end was trimmed by 1 base and the J gene end by 4 bases; junction bases not matched to a gene: 8. CDR1 SGHTA and CDR2 FQGNSA come from the germline V gene. CDR3 length equals 16 residues. Here the CDR3 DNA reads TGTGCCAGCAGCTTAGGAGGACAGGGTGACGCCTATGGCTACACCTTC. This sequence encodes CASSLGGQGDAYGYTF. Full variable domain (missing parts from reference TRBV7-2 and TRBJ1-2): GAGVSQSPSNKVTEKGKDVELRCDPISGHTALYWYRQSLGQGLEFLIYFQGNSAPDKSGLPSDRFSAERTGGSVSTLTIQRTQQEDSAVYLCASSLGGQGDAYGYTFGSGTRLTVV.

The chain recombines TRBV6-4 with TRBJ2-1; 7 nucleotides line up with TRBD2. V lost 4 bases to trimming and J lost 0 bases; unmatched junction nucleotides: 6. CDR1 is MRHNA, CDR2 SNTAGT, per germline. The CDR3 extends over 16 amino acids. The CDR3 spells CASSGEAGLSYNEQFF. As DNA, the CDR3 is TGTGCCAGCAGTGGGGAAGCGGGACTCTCCTACAATGAGCAGTTCTTC.

This chain links TRBV27 with TRBJ2-7, with a tentative D call TRBD1 (6 bases). Germline lookup yields CDR1 MNHEY and CDR2 SMNVEV (reference sequence). The CDR3 contains 15 residues. The V gene lost 6 bases and the J gene lost 1 base, with 16 bases spanning the gap. CDR3 amino acids: CASSPRGTQSYEQYF. The DNA of the CDR3 is TGTGCCAGCAGCCCTAGGGGGACCCAATCCTACGAGCAGTACTTC.

This chain joins TRBV5-1 and TRBJ2-7; D not certain. Trimming removed 1 base from V and 3 bases from J, with 8 bases in between. CDR1 is SGHRS, CDR2 YFSETQ, per germline. The CDR3 is 13 amino acids. CDR3 residues: CASSLTVHYEQYF. The CDR3, as DNA: TGCGCCAGCAGCTTGACAGTCCACTACGAGCAGTACTTC.

The rearrangement joins TRBV9 to TRBJ2-7, with D unclear. Germline CDR1 and CDR2: SGDLS and YYNGEE. The CDR3 has 14 residues. V was pared by 0 bases and J by 4 bases, with 11 bases between. CDR3 nucleotides: TGTGCCAGCAGCGTAGGCACCACACCGTACGAGCAGTACTTC. It specifies CASSVGTTPYEQYF.

This chain links TRBV19 with TRBJ2-1; D unclear. With 6 bases removed from V and 5 bases from J, the gap between germline ends came to 14 bases. This CDR3 spans 14 amino acids. Germline V gene sequence: CDR1 LNHDA, CDR2 SQIVND (reference sequence). In nucleotides, the CDR3 is TGTGCCAGTAGCCGAGGATGGCGGAACAATGAGCAGTTCTTC. Its translation is CASSRGWRNNEQFF.

V gene TRBV27 combines with J gene TRBJ2-1; 15 nucleotides align to TRBD2. CDR3 length: 15 residues. In germline, CDR1 is MNHEY, CDR2 SMNVEV (reference sequence). V lost 5 bases and J lost 7; bases outside the gene matches: 3. The CDR3 sequence is CASSPGTSGRNEQFF. CDR3 bases: TGTGCCAGCAGTCCAGGGACTAGCGGGAGGAATGAGCAGTTCTTC.

This clone has a count of ten or more. The gene calls are TRBV9 and TRBJ1-6, with D hard to call. Germline V gene data show CDR1 as SGDLS and CDR2 as YYNGEE. The CDR3 length is 15 residues. V was clipped by 3 bases and J by 9 bases, with 16 bases between them. The CDR3 is CASSADGAARSPLHF. CDR3 nucleotides: TGTGCCAGCAGCGCAGACGGTGCGGCGCGTTCACCCCTCCACTTT.

V usage is TRBV11-2 and J usage is TRBJ2-1; 9 nucleotides agree with TRBD2. The CDR3 spans 15 residues. Germline assignment: CDR1 SGHAT and CDR2 FQNNGV. The V segment lost 1 base and the J segment 7 bases; nucleotides outside the gene matches: 5. The CDR3: CASSLVWREGNEQFF. In DNA, the CDR3 is TGTGCCAGCAGCTTAGTCTGGCGGGAGGGAAATGAGCAGTTCTTC.

The chain is built from TRBV30 and TRBJ1-5; no clear D gene. In germline, CDR1 is GTSNPN, CDR2 SVGIG (reference sequence). There are 13 residues in the CDR3. The germline V and J ends were trimmed by 4 bases and 0 bases, with 7 bases remaining between them. CDR3 protein: CAWNRNSNQPQHF. The CDR3 DNA reads TGTGCCTGGAACAGAAATAGCAATCAGCCCCAGCATTTT.

The J gene is TRBJ2-7, the V gene TRBV11-2, with 11 bases identical to TRBD2. The CDR3 is made up of 17 amino acids. The germline CDR1 and CDR2 sequences are SGHAT and FQNNGV. V trimming: 5 bases; J trimming: 5 bases; junction bases outside the gene matches: 14. CDR3 DNA: TGTGCCAGCAGCATCCGGGTTAGCGGGAGGGCCCTTCACGAGCAGTACTTC. Amino acids: CASSIRVSGRALHEQYF.

The genes are TRBV5-1 and TRBJ2-3; weak D call: TRBD1 (6 bases). Germline V gene sequence: CDR1 SGHRS, CDR2 YFSETQ. The V and J ends lost 4 bases and 4 bases respectively, with 16 bases between them. The CDR3 loop spans 15 amino acids. The CDR3 reads CASSGSHRAADTQYF. Written as DNA, the CDR3 is TGCGCCAGCAGCGGGTCCCACAGGGCCGCAGATACGCAGTATTTT.

V is TRBV5-8 and J is TRBJ2-7, with 8 bases matching TRBD1. The CDR3 sequence is 14 residues long. J was trimmed by 3 bases and V by 5 bases; bases with no gene match: 7. Germline lookup yields CDR1 SGHTS and CDR2 YDEGEE. The CDR3 loop is CASSWGQVIYEQYF. As DNA, the CDR3 is TGTGCCAGCAGTTGGGGACAGGTGATCTACGAGCAGTACTTC.

The chain carries TRBV12-3 or TRBV12-4 and TRBJ2-7, with TRBD1 identical over 8 bases. The CDR3 has 13 residues. With 6 bases clipped from V and 5 bases from J, the junction kept 6 bases outside the gene matches. The CDR3 sequence: CASRQTGVHEQYF. CDR3 DNA: TGTGCCAGCAGGCAGACAGGGGTCCACGAGCAGTACTTC.

The V call is TRBV18, the J call TRBJ2-7; D is perhaps TRBD1 (5 bases). Germline values: CDR1 KGHSH, CDR2 LQKENI. The ends were cut back, 3 bases at V and 0 bases at J, with 18 bases in the middle. The CDR3 extends over 17 amino acids. This CDR3 is CASSPYDAAGSSYEQYF. DNA for the CDR3: TGTGCCAGCTCACCTTACGACGCGGCAGGGTCCTCCTACGAGCAGTACTTC.

The CDR3: CASSLAEWGGEQFF. The CDR3, as DNA: TGCGCCAGCAGCTTGGCCGAATGGGGGGGTGAGCAGTTCTTC. This chain uses TRBV5-1 with TRBJ2-1; TRBD2 matches 7 bases. The length of the CDR3 is 14 residues. Germline CDR1 SGHRS, CDR2 YFSETQ. V gave up 0 bases and J gave up 9 bases; unmatched junction bases: 6.

The genes are TRBV5-1 and TRBJ2-2, with 10 nucleotides matching TRBD2. The germline V gene encodes CDR1 SGHRS and CDR2 YFSETQ. Trimming at V came to 4 bases and at J to 1 base, leaving 4 bases not matched to a gene. CDR3 length: 16 residues. In DNA form, the CDR3 reads TGCGCCAGCAGCGAAAGGACTAGCGGGAACACCGGGGAGCTGTTTTTT. This translates into CASSERTSGNTGELFF. Together with reference TRBV5-1 and TRBJ2-2, the CDR3 gives the full variable domain: KAGVTQTPRYLIKTRGQQVTLSCSPISGHRSVSWYQQTPGQGLQFLFEYFSETQRNKGNFPGRFSGRQFSNSRSEMNVSTLELGDSALYLCASSERTSGNTGELFFGEGSRLTVL.

This chain joins TRBV25-1 and TRBJ2-2; 7 bases align to TRBD2. V lost 5 bases, J lost 3 bases, and 9 bases stayed unmatched. Germline V gene sequence: CDR1 MGHDK, CDR2 SYGVNS. The CDR3 has 16 residues. The CDR3 loop reads CASSPRAGLYTGELFF. DNA of the CDR3: TGTGCCAGCAGTCCAAGAGCGGGATTGTACACCGGGGAGCTGTTTTTT.

This chain links TRBV9 with TRBJ2-2; D remains unclear. The length of the CDR3 is 13 residues. Germline CDR1 SGDLS, CDR2 YYNGEE. V gave up 2 bases and J gave up 1 base, with 3 bases separating them. CDR3 loop: CASSVGNTGELFF. The DNA of the CDR3 is TGTGCCAGCAGCGTCGGGAACACCGGGGAGCTGTTTTTT.